The following is a T cell receptor beta chain sequence with its context. Its antigen is still unknown. Trimming removed 0 bases from V and 5 bases from J; junction bases left unmatched: 6. The CDR3 is made up of 15 amino acids. CDR1 and CDR2 (germline): MNHNY, SVGAGI (reference sequence). The source of the sample is a study of shared clonotypes between healthy human individuals. Study-wide results and limits: Non-shared clonotypes had lower generation probabilities than those shared by all four donors. Blood was the sole source, and tissue repertoires probably differ.

Naive CD8 cells comprised CD45RO-negative, CCR7-positively selected cells, excluding terminally differentiated effector memory CD45RA+ cells. Evenly divided among several immunoSEQ plates was the genomic DNA of each subset. Using immunoSEQ multiplex PCR, the repertoire was profiled, and TCRdb retains in-frame clones only, with some absent. In the table there are around 1.9 million clones, 90% to 95% of which are singletons. This receptor was obtained from a young man in good health. Some clones in this sample may be carry-over from other donors' samples. The sample comprised naive CD8+ T cells from PBMCs. V and J are TRBV6-6 and TRBJ1-2; 7 bases match TRBD1. CDR3 DNA: TGTGCCAGCAGTTACTCGAATCAGGGGGGTTATGGCTACACCTTC. It is translated as CASSYSNQGGYGYTF.